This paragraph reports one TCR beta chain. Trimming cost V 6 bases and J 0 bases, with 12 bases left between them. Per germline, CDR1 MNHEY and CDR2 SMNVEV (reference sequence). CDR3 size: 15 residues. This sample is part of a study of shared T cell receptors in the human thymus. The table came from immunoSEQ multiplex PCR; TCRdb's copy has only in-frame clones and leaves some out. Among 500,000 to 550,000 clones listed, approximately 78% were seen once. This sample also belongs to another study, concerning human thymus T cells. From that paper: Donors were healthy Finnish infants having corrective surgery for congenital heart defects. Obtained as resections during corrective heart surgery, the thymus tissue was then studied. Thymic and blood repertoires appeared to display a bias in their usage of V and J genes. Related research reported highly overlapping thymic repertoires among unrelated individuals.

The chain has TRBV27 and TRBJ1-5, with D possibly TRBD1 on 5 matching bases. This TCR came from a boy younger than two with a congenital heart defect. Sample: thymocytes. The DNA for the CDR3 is TGTGCCAGCAGCGCGGGACTTAATAGCAATCAGCCCCAGCATTTT. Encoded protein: CASSAGLNSNQPQHF.